This is a list of T cell receptor beta chains from one sample in a study of cytomegalovirus exposure and HLA in healthy donors. Measured with immunoSEQ multiplex PCR; TCRdb has only the in-frame clones, and not every one. The table lists approximately 180,000 clones, 75% to 85% of them singletons. Sequenced material: PBMCs. The receptors were gathered from a woman in her forties or fifties in good health and CMV-seronegative. The CDR3 runs from the conserved cysteine through the conserved F or W. The order of the fields is D gene, V gene, J gene, clone size, CDR3 DNA, CDR3 protein. The D gene is left open where the match is weak. Some rows have no size entry. The others give once, few or many, or a class for an expanded clone.

-	TRBV2	TRBJ2-2	-	TGTGCCAGCTACAGGGAGAGAGGAACCGGGGAGCTGTTTTTT	CASYRERGTGELFF
TRBD1	TRBV12-5	TRBJ1-5	-	TGTGCTAGTGGCCTGGGACAGGGCGGTCAGCCCCAGCATTTT	CASGLGQGGQPQHF
TRBD1	TRBV6-5	TRBJ2-7	-	TGTGCCAGCAGCACCGGGACAGGGAAGCAGTACTTC	CASSTGTGKQYF
TRBD2	TRBV29-1	TRBJ2-3	-	TGCAGCGTCCGGTCGCAGCGGGGGTCAGATACGCAGTATTTT	CSVRSQRGSDTQYF
-	TRBV9	TRBJ2-1	few	TGTGCCAGCAGCCTCGAACCGAGCTCCTACAATGAGCAGTTCTTC	CASSLEPSSYNEQFF
TRBD2	TRBV5-4	TRBJ2-3	-	TGTGCCAGCAGCTTGCGCGGGGGGGGCTGGACAGATACGCAGTATTTT	CASSLRGGGWTDTQYF
TRBD2	TRBV6-1	TRBJ2-1	-	TGTGCCAGCAGTGAAGCGGGGGGGAGCCATGAGCAGTTCTTC	CASSEAGGSHEQFF
TRBD1	TRBV4-2	TRBJ1-6	-	TGTGCCAGCAGCCAGGGTGACAGGGGGAGCTCCTATAATTCACCCCTCCACTTT	CASSQGDRGSSYNSPLHF
TRBD1	TRBV7-9	TRBJ2-7	-	TGTGCCAGCAGCCTCACAGGGGGCGCCTACGAGCAGTACTTC	CASSLTGGAYEQYF
TRBD2	TRBV5-4	TRBJ2-5	once	TGTGCCAGCAGCCTCGGCGGGGGGCAACTTGGGGGGCAGTACTTC	CASSLGGGQLGGQYF
TRBD1	TRBV5-1	TRBJ1-5	once	TGCGCCAGCAGCATGGGACAGGGTGGCAATCAGCCCCAGCATTTT	CASSMGQGGNQPQHF
-	TRBV20-1	TRBJ1-4	-	TGCAGTGCTTCCGGTCCCGGACTGTTTTTT	CSASGPGLFF
TRBD1	TRBV11-2	TRBJ2-5	-	TGTGCCAGCAGCTTAAGCAGGGGGATCCGACAAGAGACCCAGTACTTC	CASSLSRGIRQETQYF
TRBD1	TRBV27	TRBJ1-1	-	TGTGCCAGCAGTAGGTGGACAGGGGGCACTGAAGCTTTCTTT	CASSRWTGGTEAFF
-	TRBV4-3	TRBJ1-4	-	TGCGCCAGCAGCCAAGATCCTAGGCGGAATGAGGAAAAACTGTTTTTT	CASSQDPRRNEEKLFF
-	TRBV2	TRBJ2-7	-	TGTGCCAGCAGTGCGTCGGCACTCACTAAGTACGAGCAGTACTTC	CASSASALTKYEQYF
TRBD1	TRBV29-1	TRBJ2-2	once	TGCAGCGTTGCCCCCGGGACAGGGGAAAACACCGGGGAGCTGTTTTTT	CSVAPGTGENTGELFF
TRBD1	TRBV5-1	TRBJ1-6	-	TGCGCCAGCAGCTTGGCGGGACAGGGGCTTTCACCCCTCCACTTT	CASSLAGQGLSPLHF
-	TRBV7-2	TRBJ2-2	-	TGTGCCAGCAGCTTAGGGAGCCCCGGGGAGCTGTTTTTT	CASSLGSPGELFF
-	TRBV7-9	TRBJ2-1	-	TGTGCCAGCAGCTTATGGACGGGAAGATACAATGAGCAGTTCTTC	CASSLWTGRYNEQFF
TRBD2	TRBV7-9	TRBJ2-7	-	TGTTCCAGCAGCCCAGGGACTAGCGGAAGGCAAAGCTCCTACGAGCAGTACTTC	CSSSPGTSGRQSSYEQYF
-	TRBV2	TRBJ1-6	few	TGTGCCAGCAGAAGGCCAACGGAGGGATCACCCCTCCACTTT	CASRRPTEGSPLHF
-	TRBV19	TRBJ1-5	once	TGTGCCAGTAGTATGGGGCAGGGTCGTAGCAATCAGCCCCAGCATTTT	CASSMGQGRSNQPQHF
-	TRBV2	TRBJ2-1	-	TGTGCCAGGACTACGAATAGGGTAGGCAATGAGCAGTTCTTC	CARTTNRVGNEQFF
TRBD2	TRBV7-9	TRBJ2-3	-	TGTGCCAGCAGCCCGTCGCTAGCGGGGGGAGGGGATACGCAGTATTTT	CASSPSLAGGGDTQYF
TRBD2	TRBV9	TRBJ2-5	-	TGTGCCAGCAGCGCTCTAGCGGGGGGGGGAGGGGAGACCCAGTACTTC	CASSALAGGGGETQYF
-	TRBV7-2	TRBJ1-2	-	TGTGCCAGCAGCTTAGCCCCGGACGGAGGAAGGTCCGGCTACACCTTC	CASSLAPDGGRSGYTF
-	TRBV6-1	TRBJ2-7	-	TGTGCCAGCACCGCCGGGACACCTACTTACGAGCAGTACTTC	CASTAGTPTYEQYF
TRBD2	TRBV4-3	TRBJ2-1	-	TGCGCCAGCAGCCAAGGGTGGGCGGGAGGGTCCTACAATGAGCAGTTCTTC	CASSQGWAGGSYNEQFF
-	TRBV29-1	TRBJ2-3	once	TGCAGCGTTGTCCAGGGCGCAGATACGCAGTATTTT	CSVVQGADTQYF
-	TRBV6-6	TRBJ1-5	-	TGTGCCAGCAGTCTGACAGAGAATCAGCCCCAGCATTTT	CASSLTENQPQHF
-	TRBV19	TRBJ1-1	-	TGTGCCAGTAGTACTCCATATCCGGGCGGGTCGATAGCTTTCTTT	CASSTPYPGGSIAFF
TRBD2	TRBV5-1	TRBJ2-1	-	TGCGCCAGCAGCTCCCGGGGGGGGAGGTCCTACAATGAGCAGTTCTTC	CASSSRGGRSYNEQFF
TRBD1	TRBV7-2	TRBJ2-7	-	TGTGCCAGCACCCCCTCGGGACAGGTCTCCTACGAGCAGTACTTC	CASTPSGQVSYEQYF
TRBD1	TRBV7-9	TRBJ1-2	few	TGTGCCAGCAGCTTAGCGCTCGGGACAGCCAGCCATGGCTACACCTTC	CASSLALGTASHGYTF
TRBD2	TRBV9	TRBJ2-5	-	TGTGCCAGCAGCGTAGGGGCTGAAGCTAGCGGGAGGAAGGAGACCCAGTACTTC	CASSVGAEASGRKETQYF
TRBD1	TRBV6-5	TRBJ1-6	-	TGTGCCAGCAGGGACGGACAGGGATATAATTCACCCCTCCACTTT	CASRDGQGYNSPLHF
-	TRBV6-6	TRBJ1-4	-	TGTGCCAGCAGTTATCTGGGGAGTGAAAAACTGTTTTTT	CASSYLGSEKLFF
TRBD1	TRBV28	TRBJ1-1	-	TGTGCCAGCAGTGAACAGGGGGGGAAGACTGAAGCTTTCTTT	CASSEQGGKTEAFF
TRBD1	TRBV7-2	TRBJ1-5	-	TGTGCCAGCAGCCAAGACAGGGTCCCTAATCAGCCCCAGCATTTT	CASSQDRVPNQPQHF
-	TRBV5-1	TRBJ2-3	-	TGCGCCAGCAGCTTGTTGACAGCTAGCACAGATACGCAGTATTTT	CASSLLTASTDTQYF
-	TRBV15	TRBJ2-7	few	TGTGCCACCAGCAGAGTGGGGGGGCTCGAGCAGTACTTC	CATSRVGGLEQYF
-	TRBV5-1	TRBJ1-1	-	TGCGCCAGCAGCTGGAACAGTGGATGGAACACTGAAGCTTTCTTT	CASSWNSGWNTEAFF
TRBD2	TRBV11-3	TRBJ2-7	-	TGTGCCAGCAGCTTACGCCCGGGGGGGATCTACGAGCAGTACTTC	CASSLRPGGIYEQYF
-	TRBV7-9	TRBJ2-1	-	TGTGCCAGCAGCCTCACCAATCTCGGTAGTGAGCAGTTCTTC	CASSLTNLGSEQFF
-	TRBV7-8	TRBJ1-1	-	TGTGCCAGCAGCTTACAGGCTACGAACACTGAAGCTTTCTTT	CASSLQATNTEAFF
TRBD1	TRBV5-1	TRBJ2-2	-	TGCGCCAGCAGCTTGGGGCAGGGGGCGACCGGGGAGCTGTTTTTT	CASSLGQGATGELFF
-	TRBV27	TRBJ1-1	-	TGTGCCAGCAGTTTAATGGGGCTCGCCCGCCGGGAAGCTTTCTTT	CASSLMGLARREAFF
-	TRBV5-1	TRBJ2-3	-	TGCGCCAGCAGCTTGGAGGACAGTGGTACAGATACGCAGTATTTT	CASSLEDSGTDTQYF
TRBD1	TRBV7-2	TRBJ2-3	few	TGTGCCAGCAGCTTAGCGGGGACAGGGGGCACAGATACGCAGTATTTT	CASSLAGTGGTDTQYF
-	TRBV6-1	TRBJ1-2	-	TGTGCCAGCAGTGAGGGCGGGGGGGCCTTTGGCTACACCTTC	CASSEGGGAFGYTF